This T cell receptor beta chain was identified in a study of OX40 agonist ivuxolimab in advanced cancers. Study details: Participants averaged around 60 years of age (range about 23 to 80) and were roughly 83% male. Partial response was recorded in three patients: one hepatocellular carcinoma and two cutaneous melanoma cases. Overall study findings and caveats: Antigen specificity of clonally expanded peripheral T cells was not established. Partial responders treated at 0.1-3.0 mg/kg exhibited clonal expansion among the lowest measured.

Assay used: immunoSEQ multiplex PCR; TCRdb lists only in-frame clones, some missing. The data contain tens of thousands of clones, approximately 90% of them singletons. There are 15 residues in the CDR3. With V trimmed by 2 bases and J by 2 bases, 2 bases remained unmatched. Germline V gene lookup returns CDR1 SGDLS and CDR2 YYNGEE. In the case of this clone: Its antigen is as yet unknown.

The sequence came from an adult with an advanced solid tumor such as melanoma, head and neck, liver or kidney cancer. The sequences come from CD4+ or CD8+ T cells sorted from blood, collected in a trial of the OX40 agonist ivuxolimab. V usage is TRBV9 and J usage is TRBJ1-2; 11 positions agree with TRBD1. The CDR3 protein is CASSVGQGANYGYTF. The CDR3 region has the DNA TGTGCCAGCAGCGTCGGACAGGGGGCAAACTATGGCTACACCTTC.